The rows below give T cell receptor beta chains drawn from one sample of a study of human T cells and chemical hapten exposure. Each CDR3 protein gets one entry after TCRdb re-called the RACE reads with MiXCR. Found here are about 82,000 distinct CDR3 sequences, 10% to 15% of them singletons; the top ten hold 4.5% to 6%. The input for sequencing was whole blood, taken in connection with sensitization to the hapten diphenylcyclopropenone (DPC). The origin of the receptors is a woman in her forties or fifties with alopecia areata. Some clones in this sample may be carry-over from other donors' samples. The CDR3 runs from the conserved cysteine through the conserved F or W. D genes are given only for firm matches. Not all rows give a size; the values are once, few, many and, for expanded clones, a class.

TRBV5-4	TRBJ2-1	-	TRBD2	TGTGCCAGCAGCTCCCCGCAGGCTAGCGGGAGTTTTGAGCAGTTCTTC	CASSSPQASGSFEQFF
TRBV3-1	TRBJ2-7	few	-	TGTGCCAGCAGCGGTTTTCGGGGCGGGCACGAGCAGTACTTC	CASSGFRGGHEQYF
TRBV5-1	TRBJ1-6	-	-	TGCGCCAGCAGCTTGGCCAGGGTTTCACCCCTCCACTTT	CASSLARVSPLHF
TRBV30	TRBJ1-1	-	-	TGTGCCTGGAGTGTAGCCAGGGCCGCTTTCTTT	CAWSVARAAFF
TRBV5-1	TRBJ2-3	-	-	TGCGCCAGCAGCCCGAACAGGGAGGGCACAGATACGCAGTATTTT	CASSPNREGTDTQYF
TRBV6-5	TRBJ2-1	many	TRBD2	TGTGCCTCCAAGCCTAGCGGGTACTACAATGAGCAGTTCTTC	CASKPSGYYNEQFF
TRBV5-1	TRBJ2-4	few	TRBD2	TGCGCCAGCAGCGCAGGTTCTAGCGGGAGGGCCGATGGCATTCAGTACTTC	CASSAGSSGRADGIQYF
TRBV7-2	TRBJ2-1	many	TRBD2	TGTGCCAGCAGCTTAGGGAGCGGGAGGATAAACAATGAGCAGTTCTTC	CASSLGSGRINNEQFF
TRBV7-2	TRBJ2-2	few	TRBD2	TGTGCCAGCAGCTTAGATACTAGCGGGAGCACCGGGGAGCTGTTTTTT	CASSLDTSGSTGELFF
TRBV10-2	TRBJ2-6	many	-	TGCGCCAGCAGAGGGGTATCTGGGGCCAACGTCCTGACTTTC	CASRGVSGANVLTF